This entry features one TCR beta chain sequence. This clone was detected a few times. What antigen it recognizes has not been identified. There are no base qualities to consult, and no much larger clone falls within one base. This sample is part of a study of cytomegalovirus exposure and HLA in healthy donors (dated by TCRdb to the late 2010s). General notes on the study: An earlier analysis of more than 550 of the donors reported about 300 Gb of sequence data and 95 million to 130 million unique TCR beta sequences obtained from about 180 million T cells. Class I and class II HLA loci were covered by the typing at four-digit resolution. Using immunosequencing, the study profiled T cell repertoires from about 620 subjects and related those repertoires to cytomegalovirus serostatus. Across some 400 genotyped donors of the cohort, an average of 235,054 unique TCR beta nucleotide sequences per donor were sequenced, and roughly 18% of those sequences were non-productive. A later analysis re-analyzed previously published TCR beta repertoires from 650 to 800 donors and added high-resolution HLA genotyping to study TCR occurrence patterns. Among the roughly 370 genotyped donors, approximately 77% belonged to the genetic ancestry cluster associated with self-reported Caucasian donors. To predict cytomegalovirus infection status, the study brought together high-throughput TCR immunosequencing, statistical association of individual TCRs with disease status, and machine learning. The number of donors typed differed by locus, with about 629-630 for A, B, C, DRB1 and DQB1, approximately 500 for DQA1, under 610 for DPA1, and some 450 for DPB1. Besides the first cohort of approximately 670 subjects, a separate validation cohort made up of about 120 different subjects was used. All discovery cohort repertoires had been generated using a single sequencing platform. In an earlier analysis of 500 to 650 of the donors, high-throughput TCR beta sequencing was used to judge whether each TCR beta V gene segment behaved as functional or pseudogenic. Donor age, sex, ethnicity and CMV serostatus were compiled alongside the repertoire data. In a later genetic analysis, genome-wide SNP genotypes for about 65% of the roughly 700 donors were used, and that subset was treated as a discovery cohort. Several DR-DQ haplotypes were handled as single units for association and clustering, since linkage in the cohort was strong. Approximately 300 gigabases of sequencing data and roughly 81 million unique TCR sequences made up an early release that covered approximately 620 HLA-typed donors. The aim of the study was to test whether cataloging public T cell receptors could identify signatures of past pathogen exposure. In the later analysis, no new phenotypic data were used to find candidate immune exposures; instead, reliance was placed on TCR beta sequences and their occurrence across donors.

The cohort was made up of 650 to 700 healthy bone marrow donors. At the time of sampling, all cohort members were nominally healthy, though unrecorded immune exposures were likely present. The donor was CMV seronegative and belonged to the group of more than 300 seronegative cohort members. Each donor provided a peripheral blood sample, and peripheral blood mononuclear cells were used for TCR beta sequencing. Genomic DNA was extracted from the blood cell samples with the Qiagen DNeasy Blood Extraction Kit. What the research found in general, with its limitations: In a later genetic analysis, fewer N-insertions in productive TCRs were reported among donors in an Asian-associated ancestry cluster than the 666-donor mean. Because some donors lacked HLA typing at each locus, the association tests relied only on the typed subset. CMV serostatus was the only immune exposure information available for the cohort. A further reported finding was that TCR beta sequences accurately predicted the HLA-A and HLA-B alleles for most subjects in the first cohort. A cluster of highly shared sequence variants was judged likely to represent a technical artifact of the sequencing pipeline. In a later analysis, the rate of TCR association differed among HLA loci, with DRB1 alleles having the most associated TCRs and HLA-C alleles having the fewest. A later genetic analysis associated a missense DCLRE1C variant with V-gene and J-gene trimming of TCR beta chains, and an independent cohort replicated the association. In a later analysis, HLA-associated TCR beta chains showed more clonal expansion and lower generation probabilities than non-associated chains that were equally common. The classifier was reported to diagnose cytomegalovirus status with high specificity and sensitivity in both the original cohort and the validation cohort. Linkage disequilibrium might explain the correlated functional status among segregating V segments, but an unknown experimental factor could not be excluded. In vitro tests confirmed that a few of the cytomegalovirus-associated TCR beta chains recognize cytomegalovirus antigens. Over 15 rarely observed V segments, including chromosome 9 orphons, were excluded from the earlier analysis of approximately 600 of the donors because counts were too low. In a later analysis, some 17,000 TCR beta sequences were associated with specific HLA alleles at a false discovery rate of 0.05. The presence/absence analyses assumed that sequencing depth was roughly uniform across donors, and that assumption may not be true. In an earlier analysis of more than 500 of the donors, most TCR beta V segments appeared in productive rearrangements about 87% or about 30% of the time, broadly matching IMGT annotations. The study gave a list of 150 to 200 TCR beta chains associated with cytomegalovirus. In a later analysis, several top co-occurrence clusters were reported to appear linked to parvovirus B19, influenza, CMV and Epstein-Barr virus. This cohort had only TCR beta chains sequenced, and the lack of alpha or paired-chain data limited which features could be detected. The authors suggested that the approach could potentially be extended to other disease states and immunological phenotypes. While some public TCRs were present in many individuals, most TCR sequences turned up only very rarely across donors. Strong co-occurrence of HLA alleles, especially DR and DQ, made assigning TCR associations to individual alleles difficult. A later analysis found that most CMV-associated TCR beta chains appeared HLA-restricted, with HLA associations seemingly driven largely by CMV exposure.

Receptors were amplified or captured by the immunoSEQ multiplex PCR assay. A mixture of 60 forward primers for TCR Vbeta segments and 13 reverse primers for TCR Jbeta segments was used in the multiplex PCR. A multiplex PCR assay on genomic DNA amplified the CDR3 region of rearranged TCR beta genes. The Illumina HiSeq System was used to sequence the amplified TCR beta libraries as 87-base-pair reads. Regarding the original processing steps: A later analysis counted 65 million to 90 million unique TCR beta chains across the 690 or so repertoires, and around 9.9 million of these chains were shared by at least two donors. To remove PCR and sequencing errors, raw reads were error-corrected and collapsed into unique sequences using a nearest-neighbor algorithm that merged closely related sequences. Alignment of CDR3 sequences to IMGT reference sequences was used to assign V, D and J gene segments. Each retained sequence needed at least a six-nucleotide match to both a V gene segment and a J gene segment. A rearrangement was called productive if the CDR3 had no stop codons and remained in frame with V and J, and every other rearrangement was called non-productive. Following IMGT convention, CDR3 was defined as the stretch from the second conserved V-encoded cysteine to the conserved J-encoded phenylalanine. Sequences without an unambiguous match to a single V gene segment were excluded from the earlier analysis of a few hundred of the donors. An earlier analysis of about 590 of the donors classified V segments as functional when productive rearrangements were above 56.7% and as segregating when the standard deviation between donors was above 5%. A statistical classification framework was built to diagnose cytomegalovirus status from the catalog of TCR beta chain sequences. In a later analysis, V and J genes were assigned by comparing TCR nucleotide sequences against IMGT/GENE-DB human TR gene sequences. A later analysis assigned CDR3 sequences and most-parsimonious VDJ recombination scenarios with the TCRdist pipeline. In a later analysis, each TCR beta chain was defined by its CDR3 amino acid sequence together with its V-gene family, and reads lacking a unique V-gene family were excluded. To address suspected cross-contamination and a sequencing artifact, a later analysis removed some 620 highly shared, low-generation-probability nucleotide sequences. In a later analysis, a clonal expansion index for each public chain was calculated from normalized within-repertoire ranks of inferred template counts. In a later analysis, generation probabilities were computed with a VDJ recombination model fitted to out-of-frame rearrangements, and the resulting probabilities were checked against IGoR. In a later analysis, hypergeometric tests were used to score TCR-TCR, TCR-HLA and TCR-CMV co-occurrence, with a repertoire-size bias correction applied to TCR pairs. In a later analysis, false discovery rates were estimated by permuting HLA or CMV assignments 20 times. In a later analysis, co-occurring TCRs were grouped using DBSCAN, and TCRdist sequence similarity was added for clustering within HLA-allele-positive subsets. Co-occurrence clustering excluded repertoires with fewer than 30,000 or more than 120,000 public chains, plus five with anomalous nucleotide sharing. TCRdb retrieved this table from immuneACCESS and kept in-frame rearrangements only. Not all clones are present; in checked studies, unresolved V genes account for under half, and no reason is known for the remainder. V, J and clone size were drawn from that table, and D and trimming were deduced from the DNA. Recorded for this sample are about 200,000 clones; over 65% of them occurred a single time. The top ten clonotypes cover roughly 3% of the sample.

This clonotype was obtained from a woman under 40 in good health and CMV-seronegative. Sequencing was carried out using PBMCs.

The DNA is TGTGCCAGCAGTGACAGGGGAAGTCAGCCCCAGCATTTT. It codes for CASSDRGSQPQHF. Recombination linked TRBV6-1 to TRBJ1-5; the best D guess is TRBD1, with 6 bases matching. V loses 3 bases, J loses 6 bases, and the germline ends lie 9 bases apart. CDR1 and CDR2, looked up from the germline V gene, are MNHNS and SASEGT. Taken from cysteine to phenylalanine, the CDR3 has 13 residues. The retained sequence is limited to the CDR3, 39 bases, with the frame set at the first base.